Here is one T cell receptor (beta chain) with its context. The antigen is undetermined. Constant-segment primers were used for 5'RACE, and the resulting TCR alpha and TCR beta cDNA libraries carried sample barcodes and UMIs. MiXCR was run by TCRdb on the 5' RACE reads, yielding one entry per CDR3 protein. Of more than 250,000 distinct CDR3 sequences listed, roughly 17% are singletons. V was cut by 10 bases and J by 5 bases, with 6 bases left in between. In germline, CDR1 is LNHNV, CDR2 YYDKDF (reference sequence). The CDR3 is made up of 10 amino acids. The data belong to a study of T-cell memory formation after mild COVID-19. Findings and caveats of the study: Day 15 to 85 contractors were CD4/CD8 balanced; later expanders leaned CD4+. Researchers found some responding clones in pre-infection memory, a sign that cross-reactive memory joined. Confirmation of SARS-CoV-2 specificity was lacking for second-wave clones peaking day 37.

This clonotype was obtained from a man between 18 and 35 years old who had mild COVID-19 (a few samples of this study predate the infection). Cell type and time point are not known. V usage is TRBV15 and J usage is TRBJ2-1, with a weak D call TRBD2 (5 bases). The specimen sequenced was PBMCs or a T cell subset sorted from them (not recorded which). This CDR3 reads CAIGNNEQFF. CDR3 in DNA: TGTGCCATCGGGAACAATGAGCAGTTCTTC.